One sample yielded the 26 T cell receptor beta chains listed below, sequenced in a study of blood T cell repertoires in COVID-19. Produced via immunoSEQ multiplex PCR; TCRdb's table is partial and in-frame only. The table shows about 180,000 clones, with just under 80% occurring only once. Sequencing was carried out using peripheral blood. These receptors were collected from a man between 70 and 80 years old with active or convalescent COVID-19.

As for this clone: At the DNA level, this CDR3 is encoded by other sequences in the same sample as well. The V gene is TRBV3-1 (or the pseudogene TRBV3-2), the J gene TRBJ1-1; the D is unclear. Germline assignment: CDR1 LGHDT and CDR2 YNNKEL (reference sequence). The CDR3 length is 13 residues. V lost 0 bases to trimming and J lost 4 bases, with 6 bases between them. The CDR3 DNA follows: TGTGCCAGCAGCCAAGAATCTCTCACTGAAGCTTTCTTT. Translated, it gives CASSQESLTEAFF.

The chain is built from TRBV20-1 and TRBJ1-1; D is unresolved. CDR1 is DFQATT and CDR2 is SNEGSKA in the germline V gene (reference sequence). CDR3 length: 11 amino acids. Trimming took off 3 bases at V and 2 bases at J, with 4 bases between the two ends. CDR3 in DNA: TGCAGTGCTAGGGCTAACACTGAAGCTTTCTTT. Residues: CSARANTEAFF.

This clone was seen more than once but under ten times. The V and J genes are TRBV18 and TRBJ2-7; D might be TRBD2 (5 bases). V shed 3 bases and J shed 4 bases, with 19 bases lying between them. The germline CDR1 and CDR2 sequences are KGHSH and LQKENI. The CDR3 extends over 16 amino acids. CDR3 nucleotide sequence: TGTGCCAGCTCACCGCCCGGCGGGCCACTGGGGTACGAGCAGTACTTC. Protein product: CASSPPGGPLGYEQYF.

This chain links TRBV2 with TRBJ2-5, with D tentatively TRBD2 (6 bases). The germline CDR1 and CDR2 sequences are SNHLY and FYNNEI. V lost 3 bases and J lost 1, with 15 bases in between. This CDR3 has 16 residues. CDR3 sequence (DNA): TGTGCCAGCAGTGACCGCGTGGGGAGGACCCAAGAGACCCAGTACTTC. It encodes CASSDRVGRTQETQYF.

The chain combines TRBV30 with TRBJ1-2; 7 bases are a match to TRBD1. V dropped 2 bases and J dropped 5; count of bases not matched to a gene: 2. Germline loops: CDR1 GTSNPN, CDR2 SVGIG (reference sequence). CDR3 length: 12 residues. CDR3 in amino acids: CAWSTGEYGYTF. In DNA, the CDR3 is TGTGCCTGGAGTACAGGGGAGTATGGCTACACCTTC.

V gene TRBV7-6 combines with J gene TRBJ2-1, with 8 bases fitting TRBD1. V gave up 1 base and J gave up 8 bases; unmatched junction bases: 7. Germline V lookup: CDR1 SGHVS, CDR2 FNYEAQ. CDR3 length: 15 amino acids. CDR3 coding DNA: TGTGCCAGCAGCTTAGGGCAGGGGGCGAACTATGAGCAGTTCTTC. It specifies CASSLGQGANYEQFF.

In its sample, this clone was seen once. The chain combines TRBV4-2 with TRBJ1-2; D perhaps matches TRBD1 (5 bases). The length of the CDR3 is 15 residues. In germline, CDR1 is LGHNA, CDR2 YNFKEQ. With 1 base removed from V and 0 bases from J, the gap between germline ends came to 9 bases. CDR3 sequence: CASSQVPGANYGYTF. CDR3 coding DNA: TGTGCCAGCAGCCAAGTACCGGGGGCTAACTATGGCTACACCTTC.

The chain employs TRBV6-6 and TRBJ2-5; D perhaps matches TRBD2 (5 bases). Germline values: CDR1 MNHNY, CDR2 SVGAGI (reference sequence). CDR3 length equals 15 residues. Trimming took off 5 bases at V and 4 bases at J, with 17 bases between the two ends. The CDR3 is CASSDTTRSGETQYF. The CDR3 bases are TGTGCCAGCAGTGATACAACTAGATCGGGAGAGACCCAGTACTTC.

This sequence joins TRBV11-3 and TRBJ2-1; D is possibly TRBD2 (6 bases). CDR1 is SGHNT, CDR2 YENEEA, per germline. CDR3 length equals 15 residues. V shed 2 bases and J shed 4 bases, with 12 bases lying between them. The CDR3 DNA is TGTGCCAGCAGCTTAACGGGGGAACCTTACAATGAGCAGTTCTTC. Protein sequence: CASSLTGEPYNEQFF.

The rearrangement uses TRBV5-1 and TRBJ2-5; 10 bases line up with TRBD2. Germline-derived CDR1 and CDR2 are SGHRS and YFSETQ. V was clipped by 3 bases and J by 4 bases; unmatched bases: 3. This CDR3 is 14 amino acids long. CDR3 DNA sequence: TGCGCCAGCAGCTCGTCTAGCGGGAGAGAGACCCAGTACTTC. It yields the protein CASSSSSGRETQYF.

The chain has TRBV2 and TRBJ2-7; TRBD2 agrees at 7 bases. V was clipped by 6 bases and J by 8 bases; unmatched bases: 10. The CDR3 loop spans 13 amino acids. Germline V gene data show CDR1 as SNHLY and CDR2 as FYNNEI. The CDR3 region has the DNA TGTGCCAGCAGCCCGACCCCCGGGGGGAAGCAGTACTTC. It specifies CASSPTPGGKQYF.

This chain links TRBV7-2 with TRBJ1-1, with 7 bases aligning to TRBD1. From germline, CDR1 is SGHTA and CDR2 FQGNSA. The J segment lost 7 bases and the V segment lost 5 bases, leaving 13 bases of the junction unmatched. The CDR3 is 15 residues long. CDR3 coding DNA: TGTGCCAGCAGCCGGCAAGCCGGGACAGACCATGAAGCTTTCTTT. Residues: CASSRQAGTDHEAFF.

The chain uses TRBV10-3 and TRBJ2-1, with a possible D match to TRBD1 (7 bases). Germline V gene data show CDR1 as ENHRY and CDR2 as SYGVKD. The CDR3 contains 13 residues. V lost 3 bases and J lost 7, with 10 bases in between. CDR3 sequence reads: CAISDRGDNEQFF. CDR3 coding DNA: TGTGCCATCAGTGACAGGGGGGATAATGAGCAGTTCTTC.

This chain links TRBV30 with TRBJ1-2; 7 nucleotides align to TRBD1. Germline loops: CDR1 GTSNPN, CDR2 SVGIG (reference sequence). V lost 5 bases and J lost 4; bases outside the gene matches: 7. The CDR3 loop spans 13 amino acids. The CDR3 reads CAWAGTAIYGYTF. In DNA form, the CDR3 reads TGTGCCTGGGCCGGGACAGCGATCTATGGCTACACCTTC.

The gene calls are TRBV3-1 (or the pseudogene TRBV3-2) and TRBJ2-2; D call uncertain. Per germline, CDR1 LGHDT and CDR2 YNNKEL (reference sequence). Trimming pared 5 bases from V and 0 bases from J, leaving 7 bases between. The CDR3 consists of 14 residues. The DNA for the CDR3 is TGTGCCAGCAGCACTGGGCCGAACACCGGGGAGCTGTTTTTT. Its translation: CASSTGPNTGELFF.

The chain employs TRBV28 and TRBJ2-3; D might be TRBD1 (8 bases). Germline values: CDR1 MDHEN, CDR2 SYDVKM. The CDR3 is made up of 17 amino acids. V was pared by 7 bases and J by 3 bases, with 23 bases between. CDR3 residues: CASNTGRAGGRTDTQYF. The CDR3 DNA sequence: TGTGCCAGCAACACGGGGAGGGCAGGGGGCCGGACAGATACGCAGTATTTT.

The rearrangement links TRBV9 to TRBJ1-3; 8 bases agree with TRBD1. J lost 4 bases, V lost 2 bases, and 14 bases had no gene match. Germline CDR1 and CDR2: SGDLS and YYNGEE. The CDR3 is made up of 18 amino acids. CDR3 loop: CASSVDRDRSSGGNTIYF. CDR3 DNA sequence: TGTGCCAGCAGCGTTGACCGGGACAGGTCTTCGGGAGGAAACACCATATATTTT.

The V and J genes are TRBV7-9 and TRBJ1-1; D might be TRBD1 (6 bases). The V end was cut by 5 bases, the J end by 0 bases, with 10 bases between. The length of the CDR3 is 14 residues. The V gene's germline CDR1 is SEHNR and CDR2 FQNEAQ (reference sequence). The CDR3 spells CASSLTGLNTEAFF. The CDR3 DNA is TGTGCCAGCAGCCTTACAGGGCTGAACACTGAAGCTTTCTTT.

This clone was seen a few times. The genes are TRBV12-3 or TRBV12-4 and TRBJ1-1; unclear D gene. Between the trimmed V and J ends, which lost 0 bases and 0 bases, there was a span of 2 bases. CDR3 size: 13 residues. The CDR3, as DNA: TGTGCCAGCAGTTTAGCCATGAACACTGAAGCTTTCTTT. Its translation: CASSLAMNTEAFF.

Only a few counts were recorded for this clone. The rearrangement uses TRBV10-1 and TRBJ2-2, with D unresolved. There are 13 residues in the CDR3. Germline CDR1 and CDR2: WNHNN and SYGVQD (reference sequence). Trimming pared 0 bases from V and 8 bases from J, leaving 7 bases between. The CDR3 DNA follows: TGCGCCAGCAGTGAGTCTCGAGGAGGGGAGCTGTTTTTT. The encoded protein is CASSESRGGELFF.

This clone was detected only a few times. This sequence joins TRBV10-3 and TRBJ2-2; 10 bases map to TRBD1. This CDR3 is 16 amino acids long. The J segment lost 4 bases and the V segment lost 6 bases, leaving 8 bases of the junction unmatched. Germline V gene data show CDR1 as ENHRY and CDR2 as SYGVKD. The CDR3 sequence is CAISGGTGVGTGELFF. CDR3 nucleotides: TGTGCCATCAGCGGGGGGACAGGGGTAGGCACCGGGGAGCTGTTTTTT.

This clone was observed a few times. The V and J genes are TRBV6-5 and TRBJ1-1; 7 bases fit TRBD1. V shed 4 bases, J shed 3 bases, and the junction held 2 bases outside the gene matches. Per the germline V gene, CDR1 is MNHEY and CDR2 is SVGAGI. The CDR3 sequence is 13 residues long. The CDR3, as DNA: TGTGCCAGCAGTTCCGACAGGGACACTGAAGCTTTCTTT. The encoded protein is CASSSDRDTEAFF.

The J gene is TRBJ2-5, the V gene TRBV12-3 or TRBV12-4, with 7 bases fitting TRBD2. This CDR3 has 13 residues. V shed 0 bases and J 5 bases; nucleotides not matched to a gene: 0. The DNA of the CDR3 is TGTGCCAGCAGTTTAGCGGGGGGGGAGACCCAGTACTTC. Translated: CASSLAGGETQYF.

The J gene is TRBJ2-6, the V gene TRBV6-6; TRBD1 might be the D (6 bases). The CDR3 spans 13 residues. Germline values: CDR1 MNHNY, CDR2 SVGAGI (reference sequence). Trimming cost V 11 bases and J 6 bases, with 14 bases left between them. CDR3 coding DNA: TGTGCCGCCGAGACAGGTACGGCCAACGTCCTGACTTTC. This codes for CAAETGTANVLTF.

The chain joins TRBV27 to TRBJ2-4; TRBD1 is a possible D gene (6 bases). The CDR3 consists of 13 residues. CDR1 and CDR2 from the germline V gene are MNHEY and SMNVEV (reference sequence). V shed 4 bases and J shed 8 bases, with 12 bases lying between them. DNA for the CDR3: TGTGCCAGCAGTTCGTACAGGGATGACATTCAGTACTTC. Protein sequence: CASSSYRDDIQYF.

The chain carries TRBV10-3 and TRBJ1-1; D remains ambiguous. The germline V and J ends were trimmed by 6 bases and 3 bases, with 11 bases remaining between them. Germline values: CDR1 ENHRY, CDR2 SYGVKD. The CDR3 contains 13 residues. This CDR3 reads CAISSGVDTEAFF. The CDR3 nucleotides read TGTGCCATCAGCTCGGGAGTGGACACTGAAGCTTTCTTT.